A single sample gave rise to the 22 T cell receptor beta chains below, sequenced in a study of blood T cell repertoires in COVID-19. Produced via immunoSEQ multiplex PCR; TCRdb's table is partial and in-frame only. Here the sample spans about 300,000 clones, about nine tenths being singletons. The sequenced material came from PBMCs or T cells enriched from blood (not recorded which). The receptors derive from a man younger than 40 who had recovered from COVID-19.

With regard to this clone: The sample contains more than one DNA sequence encoding this CDR3. This chain links TRBV4-1 with TRBJ1-5; 7 nucleotides match TRBD1. Germline V gene lookup returns CDR1 MGHRA and CDR2 YSYEKL. The CDR3 spans 14 residues. V shed 1 base and J 7 bases; nucleotides not matched to a gene: 4. The CDR3 DNA reads TGCGCCAGCAGCCAAGGGCAGGGGGGACAGCCCCAGCATTTT. Protein product: CASSQGQGGQPQHF.

This clone was picked up one time. The chain combines TRBV6-1 with TRBJ2-3; 7 bases line up with TRBD2. After removal of 4 bases from V and 4 bases from J, the junction contained 14 bases not matched to a gene. Per germline, CDR1 MNHNS and CDR2 SASEGT. This CDR3 has 17 residues. The CDR3, as DNA: TGTGCCAGCAGTGCTTACTCGGGCGGGAGCGGCCCAGATACGCAGTATTTT. It codes for CASSAYSGGSGPDTQYF.

V and J are TRBV11-2 and TRBJ2-7; TRBD2 might be the D (5 bases). The CDR3 runs 18 residues. The germline V and J ends were trimmed by 2 bases and 5 bases, with 25 bases remaining between them. Germline values: CDR1 SGHAT, CDR2 FQNNGV. Here the CDR3 DNA reads TGTGCCAGCAGCTTAAACCCGCCTTCAAAGGAATGGACTCACGAGCAGTACTTC. Translating it yields CASSLNPPSKEWTHEQYF.

The sample holds a few counts of this clone. This sequence joins TRBV15 and TRBJ1-1; D unresolved. The CDR3 covers 13 residues. From germline, CDR1 is LNHNV and CDR2 YYDKDF (reference sequence). V shed 8 bases and J shed 4 bases, with 14 bases lying between them. The CDR3: CATGYYGSTEAFF. Here the CDR3 DNA reads TGTGCCACCGGCTATTATGGGAGCACTGAAGCTTTCTTT.

The chain couples TRBV3-1 (or the pseudogene TRBV3-2) to TRBJ1-2; tentatively, D is TRBD1 (5 bases). Germline-derived CDR1 and CDR2 are LGHDT and YNNKEL (reference sequence). Trimming removed 3 bases from V and 6 bases from J, with 11 bases in between. The CDR3 loop spans 13 amino acids. CDR3 residues: CASSQGRGNGYTF. The CDR3 nucleotides read TGTGCCAGCAGCCAGGGAAGGGGCAATGGCTACACCTTC.

The J gene is TRBJ2-1, the V gene TRBV2, with D possibly matching TRBD1 (7 bases). V was shortened by 4 bases and J by 4 bases, with 14 bases between the two germline ends. The CDR3 consists of 15 residues. In germline, CDR1 is SNHLY, CDR2 FYNNEI. CDR3 coding DNA: TGTGCCAGCAGTGCGCGCAGGGGGGATTACAATGAGCAGTTCTTC. Translating gives CASSARRGDYNEQFF.

The gene calls are TRBV7-9 and TRBJ1-2; 9 bases fit TRBD1. Germline V gene data show CDR1 as SEHNR and CDR2 as FQNEAQ (reference sequence). The CDR3 has 14 amino acids. V lost 3 bases to trimming and J lost 7 bases; unmatched junction nucleotides: 6. In nucleotides, the CDR3 is TGTGCCAGCAGCTTTCGACAGGGGGTGGGTGGCTACACCTTC. Its protein is CASSFRQGVGGYTF.

This clone was seen at least ten times. This chain links TRBV7-6 with TRBJ2-1; perhaps TRBD1 as D (5 bases). The V gene's germline CDR1 is SGHVS and CDR2 FNYEAQ. This CDR3 comprises 16 residues. Trimming shortened V by 3 bases and J by 8 bases, and 20 bases separated the two germline ends. The CDR3 sequence: CASSLREGVRRDEQFF. The CDR3 DNA sequence: TGTGCCAGCAGCTTGCGCGAAGGGGTCCGAAGAGATGAGCAGTTCTTC. The variable domain in full, completed from reference TRBV7-6 and TRBJ2-1, reads GAGVSQSPRYKVTKRGQDVALRCDPISGHVSLYWYRQALGQGPEFLTYFNYEAQQDKSGLPNDRFSAERPEGSISTLTIQRTEQRDSAMYRCASSLREGVRRDEQFFGPGTRLTVL.

The chain combines TRBV7-6 with TRBJ2-2, with 9 bases aligning to TRBD2. Germline assignment: CDR1 SGHVS and CDR2 FNYEAQ. V gave up 1 base and J gave up 3 bases; unmatched junction bases: 9. The CDR3 is 18 residues long. Here the CDR3 reads CASSLGTSEVLYTGELFF. The CDR3 nucleotides are TGTGCCAGCAGCTTAGGGACTAGCGAAGTCTTATACACCGGGGAGCTGTTTTTT.

The chain uses TRBV12-3 or TRBV12-4 and TRBJ2-3; D not resolved. The CDR3 extends over 11 amino acids. Trimming removed 5 bases at V and 2 bases at J, with 2 bases between. CDR3 in DNA: TGTGCCAGCAGTCTCACAGATACGCAGTATTTT. Translated: CASSLTDTQYF.

Turning to this clone: Other DNA sequences in the sample encode the same CDR3. V and J are TRBV24-1 and TRBJ2-3, with 7 positions matching TRBD2. V gave up 2 bases and J gave up 6 bases; unmatched junction bases: 4. The CDR3 extends over 14 amino acids. Germline V gene sequence: CDR1 KGHDR, CDR2 SFDVKD. This CDR3 reads CATSDSGRADTQYF. The CDR3 DNA sequence: TGTGCCACCAGTGATTCGGGGAGGGCGGATACGCAGTATTTT.

The V and J genes are TRBV7-6 and TRBJ2-3; the match to TRBD2 covers 8 bases. The junction had 17 bases not matched to a gene; V was cut back by 8 bases and J by 1 base. Germline CDR1 reads SGHVS; CDR2 reads FNYEAQ. CDR3 length: 18 residues. CDR3 amino acids: CASVTWTSTDRRTDTQYF. The CDR3 coding sequence is TGTGCCAGCGTAACCTGGACTAGCACAGACAGACGCACAGATACGCAGTATTTT.

This rearrangement joins TRBV10-1 to TRBJ2-7, with D possibly matching TRBD2 (5 bases). The V gene's germline CDR1 is WNHNN and CDR2 SYGVQD (reference sequence). This CDR3 is built from 16 residues. V lost 0 bases and J 3 bases, leaving 15 bases between the germline ends. The CDR3: CASSESIGGGIYEQYF. CDR3 sequence (DNA): TGCGCCAGCAGTGAGTCGATCGGCGGAGGAATCTACGAGCAGTACTTC.

The CDR3 region is CASRLAGSSYEQYF. CDR3 in DNA: TGTGCAAGTCGCTTAGCGGGGAGCTCCTACGAGCAGTACTTC. The V and J genes are TRBV12-2 and TRBJ2-7; the tabulated D call, TRBD2, remains unverified against the DNA. TRBV12-2 is a pseudogene locus. This CDR3 contains 14 residues.

The rearrangement uses TRBV14 and TRBJ1-1; D uncertain. The germline gives CDR1 SGHDN, CDR2 FVKESK. The CDR3 loop spans 14 amino acids. V was shortened by 4 bases and J by 0 bases, with 9 bases between the two germline ends. The DNA of the CDR3 is TGTGCCAGCAGCCCCACCAGGCTGAACACTGAAGCTTTCTTT. Translation gives CASSPTRLNTEAFF.

This clone was recorded only once. The chain joins TRBV18 to TRBJ2-7; a weak D match, TRBD2 (5 bases). Germline V gene sequence: CDR1 KGHSH, CDR2 LQKENI. This CDR3 region has 13 residues. V was shortened by 6 bases and J by 1 base, with 10 bases between the two germline ends. The CDR3 DNA is TGTGCCAGCTCCCCCGGCGGGTCCTACGAGCAGTACTTC. Protein: CASSPGGSYEQYF.

The V and J genes are TRBV10-3 and TRBJ2-1; D is perhaps TRBD1 (6 bases). V lost 4 bases, J lost 10 bases, and 8 bases lay in between. Germline assignment: CDR1 ENHRY and CDR2 SYGVKD. CDR3 length: 11 amino acids. CDR3 DNA sequence: TGTGCCATCAGTGTTGGGACAGAGCAGTTCTTC. Its translation is CAISVGTEQFF.

V is TRBV7-8 and J is TRBJ1-1; weak D call: TRBD1 (6 bases). This CDR3 comprises 13 residues. CDR1 and CDR2 from the germline V gene are SGHVS and FQNEAQ. V was cut by 5 bases and J by 5 bases, with 12 bases left in between. CDR3 protein: CASSTTGGTEAFF. In DNA, the CDR3 is TGTGCCAGCAGCACGACAGGTGGGACTGAAGCTTTCTTT.

The CDR3 bases are TGTGCCTGGAGAGGGGGCAGGGACTCTGGAAACACCATATATTTT. It is translated as CAWRGGRDSGNTIYF. V is TRBV30 and J is TRBJ1-3; 7 bases map to TRBD1. Trimming took 3 bases from V and 0 from J; bases not matched to a gene: 5. The CDR3 is made up of 15 amino acids. CDR1 is GTSNPN, CDR2 SVGIG, per germline (reference sequence).

The J gene is TRBJ1-1, the V gene TRBV5-8; 7 positions match TRBD1. Germline V CDR1 and CDR2: SGHTS, YDEGEE. The CDR3 is 13 residues long. The junction had 2 bases not matched to a gene; V was cut back by 2 bases and J by 4 bases. Here the CDR3 reads CASSFRGPTEAFF. The CDR3 nucleotides are TGTGCCAGCAGCTTTAGGGGGCCCACTGAAGCTTTCTTT.

This rearrangement joins TRBV11-2 to TRBJ2-5, with 9 bases aligning to TRBD1. The V gene's germline CDR1 is SGHAT and CDR2 FQNNGV. The CDR3 consists of 14 residues. The V and J ends lost 5 bases and 3 bases, in that order; junction bases with no gene match: 4. The CDR3 DNA sequence: TGTGCCAGCAGCCCATGGACAGGGGAAGAGACCCAGTACTTC. This sequence encodes CASSPWTGEETQYF.

V usage is TRBV5-1 and J usage is TRBJ1-4; D gene uncertain. The ends were cut back, 0 bases at V and 11 bases at J, with 5 bases in the middle. Germline V lookup: CDR1 SGHRS, CDR2 YFSETQ. This CDR3 is built from 11 residues. CDR3: CASSLGEKLFF. CDR3 sequence (DNA): TGCGCCAGCAGCTTGGGGGAGAAACTGTTTTTT.